Listed below are T cell receptor beta chains from one sample, sequenced in a study of blood T cells in healthy people across ages. Each CDR3 protein gets one entry after TCRdb re-called the 5' RACE reads with MiXCR. The data show approximately 940,000 distinct CDR3 sequences, 45% to 50% seen once. Specimen: blood. All receptors derive from a man between 25 and 39 years old in good health. Both conserved end residues are part of each CDR3. A D gene is named only where the DNA matches it firmly. Clone size is stated in some rows and not others, as once, few, many or a class when expanded.

V,size,D,J,CDR3,DNA
TRBV3-1,.,.,TRBJ2-2,CATISGTDTGELFF,TGTGCCACCATTAGCGGGACAGACACCGGGGAGCTGTTTTTT
TRBV24-1,.,TRBD2,TRBJ2-1,CATSDHGLAGISNEQFF,TGTGCCACCAGTGATCACGGACTAGCGGGGATCAGCAATGAGCAGTTCTTC
TRBV6-5,few,.,TRBJ2-5,CASSYLSGESQETQYF,TGTGCCAGCAGTTATCTTTCGGGGGAAAGCCAAGAGACCCAGTACTTC
TRBV7-2,.,TRBD1,TRBJ1-5,CASSPQTGAGNQPQHF,TGTGCCAGCAGCCCCCAGACAGGGGCTGGCAATCAGCCCCAGCATTTT
TRBV25-1,many,.,TRBJ2-7,CASSEYYEQYF,TGTGCCAGCAGTGAGTACTACGAGCAGTACTTC
TRBV18,.,TRBD1,TRBJ2-3,CVSSRTGDGSTDTQYF,TGTGTCAGCTCAAGGACAGGGGACGGGAGCACAGATACGCAGTATTTT
TRBV6-2/TRBV6-3,few,.,TRBJ2-1,CASSKSLNRFQHNEQFF,TGTGCCAGCAGTAAATCCCTGAACCGATTCCAGCACAATGAGCAGTTCTTC
TRBV27,.,.,TRBJ2-5,CASSPRQVNQETQYF,TGTGCCAGCAGCCCGAGACAGGTCAACCAAGAGACCCAGTACTTC
TRBV6-2/TRBV6-3,.,TRBD2,TRBJ2-1,CASSAYGGGRSNNEQFF,TGTGCCAGCAGTGCCTATGGGGGGGGACGGTCGAACAATGAGCAGTTCTTC
TRBV20-1,.,TRBD2,TRBJ2-1,CSATRTSGSSHPYKEQFF,TGCAGTGCTACTCGGACTAGCGGGAGTAGTCATCCCTACAAGGAGCAGTTCTTC
TRBV20-1,.,TRBD1,TRBJ1-2,CSADPQGGSSGYTF,TGCAGTGCTGACCCTCAGGGGGGGAGTAGTGGCTACACCTTC
TRBV7-9,few,.,TRBJ2-7,CASTYRVSYEQYF,TGTGCCAGCACCTACAGGGTTTCCTACGAGCAGTACTTC
TRBV4-2,few,TRBD2,TRBJ2-5,CASSQESHTSGGIPEQYF,TGTGCCAGCAGCCAGGAGAGCCACACTAGCGGGGGGATCCCTGAGCAGTACTTC
TRBV15,.,TRBD1,TRBJ2-5,CATSLRDSLQETQYF,TGTGCCACCAGTCTACGGGACAGTTTGCAAGAGACCCAGTACTTC
TRBV25-1,.,TRBD1,TRBJ1-2,CASSDRGTGTNYGYTF,TGTGCCAGCAGTGATCGGGGGACAGGGACGAACTATGGCTACACCTTC
TRBV24-1,.,TRBD1,TRBJ2-7,CATSEPDRLSNEQYF,TGTGCCACCAGTGAACCGGACAGGCTATCGAACGAGCAGTACTTC
TRBV27,once,.,TRBJ1-2,CASSFSAGETNYGYTF,TGTGCCAGCAGTTTTAGTGCCGGGGAGACTAACTATGGCTACACCTTC
TRBV7-2,.,TRBD2,TRBJ2-5,CAGSSGLAGGPLFRETQYF,TGTGCCGGCAGCTCAGGACTAGCGGGGGGTCCACTTTTTCGAGAGACCCAGTACTTC
TRBV5-1,.,TRBD1,TRBJ2-7,CASSFGMTGENYEQYF,TGCGCCAGCAGCTTTGGGATGACAGGGGAGAACTACGAGCAGTACTTC
TRBV5-1,few,TRBD2,TRBJ2-1,CASSPWEGSYNEQFF,TGCGCCAGCAGCCCCTGGGAGGGCTCCTACAATGAGCAGTTCTTC
TRBV20-1,.,TRBD1,TRBJ2-3,CSAPRTGTGLDTQYF,TGCAGTGCTCCCCGCACCGGGACAGGCCTCGATACGCAGTATTTT
TRBV29-1,.,.,TRBJ2-3,CSVSALLSTGTQYF,TGCAGCGTTAGTGCATTGTTGAGCACAGGTACGCAGTATTTT
TRBV20-1,few,TRBD2,TRBJ2-5,CSASISPSGGSATQYF,TGCAGTGCTAGTATTTCCCCTAGCGGGGGGTCCGCGACCCAGTACTTC
TRBV12-3/TRBV12-4,.,.,TRBJ1-5,CASSQDRDDQPQHF,TGTGCCAGCAGCCAGGACAGAGATGATCAGCCCCAGCATTTT
TRBV3-1,once,.,TRBJ2-4,CASSRGEVQNIQYF,TGTGCCAGCAGTCGCGGGGAGGTTCAAAACATTCAGTACTTC
TRBV18,few,TRBD1,TRBJ2-3,CASSPTPTGGTTDTQYF,TGTGCCAGCTCACCGACACCGACAGGGGGGACAACAGATACGCAGTATTTT
TRBV27,many,.,TRBJ2-3,CASSSTGDTQYF,TGTGCCAGCAGTTCAACGGGGGATACGCAGTATTTT
TRBV5-1,.,.,TRBJ1-4,CASTGGTNEKLFF,TGCGCCAGCACGGGGGGAACTAATGAAAAACTGTTTTTT
TRBV9,few,TRBD1,TRBJ1-2,CASSVGTGDGYTF,TGTGCCAGCAGCGTAGGGACAGGTGATGGCTACACCTTC
TRBV5-1,.,TRBD2,TRBJ2-1,CASSLGTSGGAHEQFF,TGCGCCAGCAGTCTCGGGACTAGCGGGGGGGCCCATGAGCAGTTCTTC
TRBV5-1,.,TRBD2,TRBJ2-1,CASSLAVSGGRNNEQFF,TGCGCCAGCAGCTTGGCGGTTAGCGGGGGGCGAAACAATGAGCAGTTCTTC
TRBV12-3/TRBV12-4,.,.,TRBJ2-1,CASSTGRNAPYNEQFF,TGTGCCAGCAGTACAGGACGTAACGCGCCCTACAATGAGCAGTTCTTC
TRBV6-5,.,.,TRBJ2-7,CASSYGPAGTYEQYF,TGTGCCAGCAGTTACGGTCCGGCAGGAACTTACGAGCAGTACTTC
TRBV20-1,few,.,TRBJ1-2,CSARDSTGLTYGYTF,TGCAGTGCTAGAGACTCAACAGGGCTAACCTATGGCTACACCTTC
TRBV12-3/TRBV12-4,.,.,TRBJ2-1,CASSPRVPYNEQFF,TGTGCCAGCAGCCCTCGGGTCCCGTACAATGAGCAGTTCTTC
TRBV14,few,TRBD1,TRBJ2-7,CASSQDGTGKYYEQYF,TGTGCCAGCAGCCAAGACGGGACAGGGAAGTACTACGAGCAGTACTTC
TRBV28,.,TRBD2,TRBJ2-7,CASRASGGASYEQYF,TGTGCCAGCAGAGCCAGCGGGGGGGCGTCATACGAGCAGTACTTC
TRBV7-9,few,.,TRBJ1-5,CASSFWTAHSNQPQHF,TGTGCCAGCAGCTTCTGGACAGCTCATAGCAATCAGCCCCAGCATTTT
TRBV20-1,many,TRBD1,TRBJ1-2,CSAILTGAKSNYGYTF,TGCAGTGCTATCTTGACAGGGGCCAAATCTAACTATGGCTACACCTTC
TRBV28,.,.,TRBJ1-5,CAMQGLNQPQHF,TGTGCCATGCAGGGTCTCAATCAGCCCCAGCATTTT
TRBV7-2,.,TRBD2,TRBJ2-3,CASSFKGGGEDTQYF,TGTGCCAGCAGCTTTAAAGGCGGGGGAGAAGATACGCAGTATTTT
TRBV7-9,.,TRBD2,TRBJ2-2,CASSLPQRGGHTGELFF,TGTGCCAGCAGCTTACCCCAGCGGGGGGGCCACACCGGGGAGCTGTTTTTT
TRBV5-1,.,.,TRBJ1-6,CASSLGSGAGNSPLHF,TGCGCCAGCAGCTTAGGGTCGGGGGCCGGGAATTCACCCCTCCACTTT
TRBV5-1,few,TRBD1,TRBJ2-1,CASSRDRGVYNEQFF,TGCGCCAGCAGCCGCGACAGGGGGGTCTACAATGAGCAGTTCTTC
TRBV7-8,.,TRBD2,TRBJ2-1,CASSQASGSSYNEQFF,TGTGCCAGCAGCCAGGCTAGCGGGAGCTCCTACAATGAGCAGTTCTTC
TRBV7-2,once,.,TRBJ1-2,CASTEPAVKIYGYTF,TGTGCCAGCACCGAACCGGCAGTCAAAATCTATGGCTACACCTTC
TRBV6-2/TRBV6-3,.,.,TRBJ2-7,CASSYVWGLSYEQYF,TGTGCCAGCAGTTACGTCTGGGGGCTGTCCTACGAGCAGTACTTC
TRBV11-2,.,TRBD2,TRBJ2-1,CASSFRERLAGNYNEQFF,TGTGCCAGCAGTTTCCGCGAAAGACTAGCGGGGAACTACAATGAGCAGTTCTTC
TRBV4-3,.,TRBD2,TRBJ2-7,CASSQARDYLGEQYF,TGCGCCAGCAGCCAAGCTCGGGACTACCTCGGCGAGCAGTACTTC
TRBV20-1,.,TRBD1,TRBJ1-4,CSANRGPANEKLFF,TGCAGTGCTAACAGGGGGCCGGCTAATGAAAAACTGTTTTTT
TRBV15,.,.,TRBJ2-5,CATSLFQETQYF,TGTGCCACCAGTCTCTTCCAAGAGACCCAGTACTTC
TRBV18,.,TRBD1,TRBJ2-5,CASSATEATGSEQYF,TGTGCCAGCTCAGCTACCGAGGCGACAGGGTCTGAGCAGTACTTC